The 22 T cell receptor beta chains below all came from one sample that was sequenced in a study of T cell repertoires in cytomegalovirus infection. A single record per CDR3 protein comes from TCRdb applying MiXCR to the reads. The table lists around 280,000 distinct CDR3 sequences, approximately 14% of them singletons. Sample: PBMCs. The receptors were gathered from a human donor in good health (CMV status not recorded). Some clones in this sample may be carry-over from other donors' samples.

This clonotype was seen repeatedly, ten times or more. The chain employs TRBV7-2 and TRBJ2-7; D is possibly TRBD2 (5 bases). Trimming removed 5 bases at V and 4 bases at J, with 15 bases between. CDR3 size: 14 residues. The germline CDR1 and CDR2 sequences are SGHTA and FQGNSA. The CDR3 region is CASSPTRDQYEQYF. The CDR3 region has the DNA TGTGCCAGCAGCCCGACTCGGGATCAATACGAGCAGTACTTC.

In its sample, this clonotype was seen many times. This chain links TRBV7-2 with TRBJ1-5; D remains unclear. Trimming cost V 2 bases and J 3 bases, with 20 bases left between them. The CDR3 is 18 residues long. The germline CDR1 and CDR2 sequences are SGHTA and FQGNSA. The DNA of the CDR3 is TGTGCCAGCAGCTTATTGGGGTCGGGTATAGGAGCCAATCAGCCCCAGCATTTT. This sequence encodes CASSLLGSGIGANQPQHF.

This clonotype was seen ten or more times. This rearrangement joins TRBV7-2 to TRBJ1-5; TRBD1 might be the D (5 bases). V lost 2 bases to trimming and J lost 7 bases, with 15 bases between them. Germline-derived CDR1 and CDR2 are SGHTA and FQGNSA. The CDR3 is 15 amino acids. The chain's CDR3 is CASSLISGGEQPQHF. The CDR3 DNA reads as TGTGCCAGCAGCTTAATCAGCGGGGGTGAACAGCCCCAGCATTTT.

This clonotype was counted many times. V is TRBV28 and J is TRBJ1-5; D possibly corresponds to TRBD1 (5 bases). This CDR3 comprises 12 residues. V was cut by 10 bases and J by 6 bases, with 13 bases left in between. Per germline, CDR1 MDHEN and CDR2 SYDVKM. CDR3 sequence: CATRAGSQPQHF. CDR3 bases: TGTGCCACCAGGGCTGGGAGTCAGCCCCAGCATTTT.

This clonotype was observed a handful of times. This chain joins TRBV13 and TRBJ2-7; 8 bases match TRBD1. J was trimmed by 3 bases and V by 0 bases; bases with no gene match: 22. Germline V gives CDR1 PRHDT, CDR2 FYEKMQ (reference sequence). This CDR3 region has 21 residues. The DNA for the CDR3 is TGTGCCAGCAGCTTAGGCGGAGTCGGGCAGGGGGCGCCGGGACCCCTCTACGAGCAGTACTTC. This sequence encodes CASSLGGVGQGAPGPLYEQYF.

This clonotype occurred many times. This CDR3 reads CASSFRHRTDTQYF. CDR3 sequence (DNA): TGTGCCAGCAGCTTTCGACACCGCACAGATACGCAGTATTTT. V usage is TRBV7-2 and J usage is TRBJ2-3, with D uncertain. Per germline, CDR1 SGHTA and CDR2 FQGNSA. This CDR3 has 14 amino acids. Deletions cut 3 bases from V and 1 base from J, with 8 bases between. Complete variable domain (other parts from reference TRBV7-2 and TRBJ2-3): GAGVSQSPSNKVTEKGKDVELRCDPISGHTALYWYRQSLGQGLEFLIYFQGNSAPDKSGLPSDRFSAERTGGSVSTLTIQRTQQEDSAVYLCASSFRHRTDTQYFGPGTRLTVL.

The sample holds many counts of this clonotype. V and J are TRBV7-2 and TRBJ1-5; D remains unclear. Looked up from germline, CDR1 is SGHTA and CDR2 is FQGNSA. The V and J ends lost 1 base and 1 base respectively, with 8 bases between them. The CDR3 loop spans 15 amino acids. The CDR3 bases are TGTGCCAGCAGCTTAGTGGGCAGCAGCAATCAGCCCCAGCATTTT. Amino acid sequence: CASSLVGSSNQPQHF.

There are many counts of this clonotype. The CDR3 reads CASSASGQAFHQPQHF. CDR3 sequence (DNA): TGTGCCAGCAGTGCGTCGGGACAGGCGTTTCATCAGCCCCAGCATTTT. The V call is TRBV6-5, the J call TRBJ1-5; 8 nucleotides agree with TRBD1. J was trimmed by 5 bases and V by 5 bases; bases with no gene match: 11. Germline CDR1 is MNHEY and CDR2 is SVGAGI. There are 16 residues in the CDR3.

This clonotype was picked up a small number of times. The rearrangement uses TRBV7-4 and TRBJ2-3; D is ambiguous. CDR1 and CDR2 (germline): SGHVT, SQSDAQ. V was pared by 1 base and J by 10 bases, with 9 bases between. This CDR3 has 12 amino acids. Written as DNA, the CDR3 is TGTGCCAGCAGCTTAGTGGGCAGGCCGCAGTATTTT. Its translation is CASSLVGRPQYF. The whole variable domain, filled in from reference TRBV7-4 and TRBJ2-3, reads GAGVSQSPRYKVAKRGRDVALRCDSISGHVTLYWYRQTLGQGSEVLTYSQSDAQRDKSGRPSGRFSAERPERSVSTLKIQRTEQGDSAVYLCASSLVGRPQYFGPGTRLTVL.

There are many counts of this clonotype. The chain joins TRBV4-1 to TRBJ2-3; D is undetermined. V shed 10 bases and J shed 5 bases, with 19 bases lying between them. The CDR3 is made up of 14 amino acids. The germline CDR1 and CDR2 sequences are MGHRA and YSYEKL. The DNA of the CDR3 is TGCGCCACCCGCTTCGGCCCCACCGGAGATACGCAGTATTTT. Amino acid sequence: CATRFGPTGDTQYF.

This clonotype has more than one count but fewer than ten. The V and J genes are TRBV6-2 or TRBV6-3 and TRBJ2-7; no clear D. CDR3 length: 11 residues. Germline CDR1 and CDR2: MNHEY and SVGEGT. V was trimmed by 7 bases and J by 3 bases, leaving 7 bases between them. CDR3 protein: CASTSIYEQYF. The CDR3 region has the DNA TGTGCCAGCACCTCCATCTACGAGCAGTACTTC.

This clonotype has a handful of counts. The chain links TRBV29-1 to TRBJ2-1; D possibly corresponds to TRBD2 (6 bases). This CDR3 has 13 amino acids. Between the trimmed V and J ends, which lost 7 bases and 3 bases, there was a span of 13 bases. In germline, CDR1 is SQVTM, CDR2 ANQGSEA. CDR3 sequence (DNA): TGCAGCGCCCGGACTACCGACTACAATGAGCAGTTCTTC. Translating it yields CSARTTDYNEQFF.

This clonotype showed up many times. V is TRBV18 and J is TRBJ2-2, with a tentative D call TRBD1 (6 bases). This CDR3 contains 16 residues. Trimming removed 4 bases from V and 0 bases from J, with 12 bases in between. Looked up from germline, CDR1 is KGHSH and CDR2 is LQKENI. The CDR3 region is CASSQAGEPNTGELFF. CDR3 nucleotides: TGTGCCAGCTCACAGGCAGGGGAACCGAACACCGGGGAGCTGTTTTTT.

In this sample, this clonotype turned up a few times. This chain links TRBV28 with TRBJ2-7; 11 nucleotides line up with TRBD1. This CDR3 contains 15 residues. V gave up 2 bases and J gave up 3 bases; unmatched junction bases: 3. Germline V gene data show CDR1 as MDHEN and CDR2 as SYDVKM. CDR3 in DNA: TGTGCCAGCAGTTTACCCGGGACAGGGGGCTACGAGCAGTACTTC. Translation: CASSLPGTGGYEQYF.

This clonotype was seen repeatedly, ten times or more. V is TRBV7-8 and J is TRBJ2-3, with 9 bases matching TRBD1. With 6 bases clipped from V and 0 bases from J, the junction kept 10 bases outside the gene matches. The CDR3 covers 17 residues. Germline CDR1 SGHVS, CDR2 FQNEAQ. CDR3 nucleotide sequence: TGTGCCAGCAGACCTAAGAGGACAGGGGCGAGCACAGATACGCAGTATTTT. Translated, it gives CASRPKRTGASTDTQYF.

This chain connects TRBV29-1 to TRBJ2-7, with TRBD1 identical over 8 bases. V dropped 6 bases and J dropped 3; count of bases not matched to a gene: 10. The CDR3 covers 14 residues. CDR1 is SQVTM and CDR2 is ANQGSEA in the germline V gene. The chain's CDR3 is CSVGPFGQGYEQYF. The CDR3 DNA follows: TGCAGCGTCGGACCCTTCGGACAGGGCTACGAGCAGTACTTC.

The table lists this clonotype with many counts. The genes are TRBV7-2 and TRBJ2-7; TRBD1 matches at 10 bases. The CDR3 spans 13 residues. Per the germline V gene, CDR1 is SGHTA and CDR2 is FQGNSA. V dropped 6 bases and J dropped 3; count of bases not matched to a gene: 2. CDR3 loop: CASSRTGGYEQYF. In DNA form, the CDR3 reads TGTGCCAGCAGTCGGACAGGGGGCTACGAGCAGTACTTC.

The chain combines TRBV5-1 with TRBJ2-5; D call uncertain. The CDR3 has 14 residues. Germline lookup yields CDR1 SGHRS and CDR2 YFSETQ. V dropped 0 bases and J dropped 5 bases, with 11 bases sitting between them. In DNA form, the CDR3 reads TGCGCCAGCAGCTTGGAACTCAACGGGGAGACCCAGTACTTC. This encodes CASSLELNGETQYF.

The table lists this clonotype with a few counts. V is TRBV29-1 and J is TRBJ1-1, with D maybe TRBD1 (5 bases). Germline CDR1 SQVTM, CDR2 ANQGSEA. The CDR3 spans 14 residues. Trimming stripped 2 bases from V and 0 bases from J, with 10 bases between. The CDR3 nucleotides are TGCAGCGTTGAAAGGGGCCCTATGAACACTGAAGCTTTCTTT. The encoded protein is CSVERGPMNTEAFF.

This clonotype was counted at least ten times. The genes are TRBV7-2 and TRBJ1-2, with TRBD1 matching 10 bases. Germline CDR1 reads SGHTA; CDR2 reads FQGNSA. The CDR3 is 16 residues long. With V trimmed by 5 bases and J by 4 bases, 10 bases remained unmatched. The CDR3 sequence is CASSASWDRGSYGYTF. As DNA, the CDR3 is TGTGCCAGCAGCGCCTCGTGGGACAGGGGTAGCTATGGCTACACCTTC.

The V gene is TRBV11-2, the J gene TRBJ1-3, with TRBD1 matching 7 bases. Germline CDR1 and CDR2: SGHAT and FQNNGV. This CDR3 has 13 residues. The trim removed 4 bases at V and 8 bases at J, leaving 5 bases unmatched. The CDR3 here is CASSSRGPDTIYF. CDR3 DNA: TGTGCCAGCAGCTCGAGGGGGCCGGACACCATATATTTT.

In this sample, this clonotype turned up a few times. The chain employs TRBV20-1 and TRBJ2-5; 10 nucleotides match TRBD2. Germline V gives CDR1 DFQATT, CDR2 SNEGSKA (reference sequence). The CDR3 contains 17 residues. V shed 0 bases and J 3 bases; nucleotides not matched to a gene: 10. The CDR3 region is CSARDYVSGRAKETQYF. The CDR3 nucleotides read TGCAGTGCTAGAGATTACGTAAGCGGGAGGGCCAAAGAGACCCAGTACTTC.